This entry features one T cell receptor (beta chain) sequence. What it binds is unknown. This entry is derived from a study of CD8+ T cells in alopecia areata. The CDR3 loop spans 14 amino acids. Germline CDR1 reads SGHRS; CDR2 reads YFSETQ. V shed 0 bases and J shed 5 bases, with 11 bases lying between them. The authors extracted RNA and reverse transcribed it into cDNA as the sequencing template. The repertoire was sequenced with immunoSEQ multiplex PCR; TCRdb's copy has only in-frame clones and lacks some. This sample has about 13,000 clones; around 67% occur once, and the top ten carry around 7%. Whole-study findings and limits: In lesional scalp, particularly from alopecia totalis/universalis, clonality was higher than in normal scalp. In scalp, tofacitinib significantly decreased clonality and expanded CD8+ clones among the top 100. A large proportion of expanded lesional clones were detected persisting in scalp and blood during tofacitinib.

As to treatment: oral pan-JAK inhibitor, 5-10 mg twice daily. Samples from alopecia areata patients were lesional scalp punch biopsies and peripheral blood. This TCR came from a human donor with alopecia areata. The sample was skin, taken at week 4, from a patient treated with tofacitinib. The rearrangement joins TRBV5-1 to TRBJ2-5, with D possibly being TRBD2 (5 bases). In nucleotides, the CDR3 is TGCGCCAGCAGCTTGGGAGGTAGCGCGGAGACCCAGTACTTC. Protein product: CASSLGGSAETQYF.